This T cell receptor beta chain is from a study of cytomegalovirus exposure and HLA in healthy donors (TCRdb year 2017). Regarding the complete study: An earlier analysis of about 560 of the donors reported roughly 300 Gb of sequence data and some 110 million unique TCR beta sequences obtained from about 179 million T cells. Of the 300 to 450 genotyped donors, 65% to 90% were placed in the genetic ancestry cluster associated with self-reported Caucasian donors. High-throughput TCR immunosequencing, statistical association of individual TCRs with disease status, and machine learning were combined to predict cytomegalovirus infection status. The study profiled the T cell repertoires of more than 500 subjects by immunosequencing and related them to cytomegalovirus serostatus. All discovery cohort repertoires had been generated on a single sequencing platform. A separate validation cohort of roughly 120 different subjects was used in addition to the roughly 640-subject first cohort. Alongside the repertoire data, information on donor age, sex, ethnicity and CMV serostatus was compiled. Rather than using new phenotypic data, the later analysis identified candidate immune exposures from TCR beta sequences and from how often those sequences occurred across donors. Among roughly 370 genotyped donors of the cohort, an average of approximately 240,000 unique TCR beta nucleotide sequences were sequenced per donor, roughly 18% of them non-productive. The number of typed donors differed by locus: roughly 620-640 for A, B, C, DRB1 and DQB1; approximately 530 for DQA1; about 600 for DPA1; and about 450 for DPB1. Genome-wide SNP genotypes for about 65% of the roughly 700 donors were used in a later genetic analysis, which treated that subset as a discovery cohort. In an earlier analysis of 500 to 650 of the donors, high-throughput TCR beta sequencing was used to judge whether each TCR beta V gene segment behaved as functional or pseudogenic. In a later analysis, previously published TCR beta repertoires from 500 to 750 donors were re-analyzed and high-resolution HLA genotyping was added so that TCR occurrence patterns could be studied. HLA typing covered class I and class II loci at four-digit resolution. Four to six DR-DQ haplotypes were handled as single units for association and clustering, since linkage in the cohort was strong. An early release that covered about 600 HLA-typed donors contained approximately 300 gigabases of sequencing data and tens of millions of unique TCR sequences. The study was designed to test whether signatures of past pathogen exposure could be identified by cataloging public T cell receptors.

Including cysteine and phenylalanine, the CDR3 has 15 amino acids. Only the CDR3 region is kept as DNA, spanning 45 bases read in frame from base 1. Sequences KGHSH (CDR1) and LQKENI (CDR2) are obtained from the germline V gene. Trimmed from V: 6 bases; trimmed from J: 8 bases; junction bases lacking a gene match: 9. Libraries were built with the immunoSEQ multiplex PCR assay. For the multiplex PCR, a mixture combining 60 forward primers for TCR Vbeta segments and 13 reverse primers for TCR Jbeta segments was used. A multiplex PCR assay on genomic DNA amplified the CDR3 region of rearranged TCR beta genes. On the Illumina HiSeq System, the amplified TCR beta libraries were sequenced as 87-base-pair reads. Regarding the original processing steps: In a later analysis, some 80 million unique TCR beta chains were counted across the roughly 670 repertoires, and roughly 11 million of these chains were shared by at least two donors. To remove PCR and sequencing errors, raw reads were error-corrected and collapsed into unique sequences using a nearest-neighbor algorithm that merged closely related sequences. To assign V, D and J gene segments, CDR3 sequences were aligned to IMGT reference sequences. Each retained sequence needed at least a six-nucleotide match to both a V gene segment and a J gene segment. A rearrangement was called productive if the CDR3 had no stop codons and remained in frame with V and J, and every other rearrangement was called non-productive. Following IMGT convention, CDR3 was defined as the stretch from the second conserved V-encoded cysteine up to the conserved J-encoded phenylalanine. The earlier analysis of 587 of the donors excluded any sequence lacking an unambiguous match to a single V gene segment. An earlier analysis of under 750 of the donors called V segments functional above 56.7% productive rearrangements and segregating when the between-donor standard deviation exceeded 5%. A statistical classification framework was developed to diagnose cytomegalovirus status using the catalog of TCR beta chain sequences. In a later analysis, TCR nucleotide sequences were compared against IMGT/GENE-DB human TR gene sequences so that V and J genes could be assigned. In a later analysis, CDR3 sequences and most-parsimonious VDJ recombination scenarios were assigned using the TCRdist pipeline. In a later analysis, each TCR beta chain was defined by its CDR3 amino acid sequence together with its V-gene family, and reads without a unique V-gene family were excluded. In a later analysis, around 600 highly shared, low-generation-probability nucleotide sequences were removed to address suspected cross-contamination and a sequencing artifact. A later analysis calculated a clonal expansion index for each public chain from normalized within-repertoire ranks of inferred template counts. Generation probabilities in a later analysis came from a VDJ recombination model fitted to out-of-frame rearrangements, and those results were checked against IGoR. A later analysis scored TCR-TCR, TCR-HLA and TCR-CMV co-occurrence with hypergeometric tests, applying a repertoire-size bias correction to TCR pairs. In a later analysis, false discovery rates were estimated by permuting HLA or CMV assignments 20 times. In a later analysis, co-occurring TCRs were grouped with DBSCAN, and TCRdist sequence similarity was added when clustering was performed within HLA-allele-positive subsets. Repertoires with fewer than 30,000 or more than 120,000 public chains, plus five repertoires with anomalous nucleotide sharing, were excluded from co-occurrence clustering. Here the immuneACCESS table is served through TCRdb, limited to in-frame sequences with V and J called. Missing clones are a known gap in these copies; in checked studies unresolved V genes cover under half, and the rest lacks a known reason. V, J and clone size derive from that table, while D and trimming were established from the DNA sequence. This sample holds some 150,000 clones; approximately 80% were observed only once. The ten most abundant clones make up 3.9% of the sample.

The research as a whole found: Correlated functional status among segregating V segments might be attributable to linkage disequilibrium, but an unknown experimental factor could not be ruled out. A group of highly shared sequence variants was considered likely to be a technical artifact of the sequencing pipeline. Because HLA typing was unavailable for some donors at each locus, only the typed subset was used in association tests. Compared with equally common non-associated chains, HLA-associated TCR beta chains in a later analysis were more clonally expanded and had lower generation probabilities. It was suggested by the authors that the approach could potentially be generalized to other disease states and immunological phenotypes. Three of the identified cytomegalovirus-associated TCR beta chains were confirmed in vitro to be specific for cytomegalovirus antigens. Sequencing depth was assumed to be roughly uniform across donors in the presence/absence analyses, though that assumption may not hold. A later genetic analysis reported fewer N-insertions in productive TCRs among donors in an Asian-associated ancestry cluster than the roughly 650-donor mean. A later analysis reported that several top co-occurrence clusters appeared linked to parvovirus B19, influenza, CMV and Epstein-Barr virus. In both the original and validation cohorts, the classifier was reported to diagnose cytomegalovirus status with high specificity and sensitivity. According to a later analysis, most CMV-associated TCR beta chains appeared to be HLA-restricted, and the HLA associations seemed to be driven largely by CMV exposure. The 87-base-pair reads could not distinguish some IMGT-functional V segments, including TRBV6-2 and TRBV6-3, so those segments were excluded. This cohort had only TCR beta chains sequenced, and the lack of alpha or paired-chain data limited which features could be detected. In a later genetic analysis, a missense DCLRE1C variant was associated with V-gene and J-gene trimming of TCR beta chains, and the association was replicated in an independent cohort. Because counts were too low, seventeen rarely observed V segments, including chromosome 9 orphons, were left out of the earlier analysis of some 600 of the donors. CMV serostatus was the only immune exposure information available for the cohort. Assigning TCR associations to individual alleles was difficult when HLA alleles, especially DR and DQ, strongly co-occurred. Broadly in line with IMGT annotations, most TCR beta V segments showed up in productive rearrangements about 87% or about 30% of the time in an earlier analysis of several hundred of the donors. In the study, 150 to 200 TCR beta chains were listed as associated with cytomegalovirus. Most TCR sequences were observed very rarely across donors, whereas some public TCRs were present in many individuals. A later analysis found that TCR association rates varied across HLA loci, with DRB1 alleles showing the most associated TCRs and HLA-C alleles the fewest. At a false discovery rate of 0.05, a later analysis linked 16,000 or so TCR beta sequences to specific HLA alleles. A further reported finding was that TCR beta sequences accurately predicted the HLA-A and HLA-B alleles for most subjects in the first cohort.

This clone occurred a few times. No antigen is known for it. The record has no base qualities; no much larger clone is one base away. The cohort comprised 550 to 700 healthy bone marrow donors. All cohort members were sampled while nominally healthy, although unrecorded immune exposures were likely present. The donor was CMV seronegative and belonged to the group of 352 seronegative cohort members. Every donor gave a peripheral blood sample, and the peripheral blood mononuclear cells from that sample were used for TCR beta sequencing. The Qiagen DNeasy Blood Extraction Kit was used to extract genomic DNA from the blood cell samples.

The sequencing sample was made of PBMCs. This receptor was taken from a male donor in good health and CMV-seronegative. The receptor chain draws on TRBV18 and TRBJ2-1; the central 11 bases match TRBD2. The CDR3 protein: CASSETSGKWDEQFF. The DNA sequence is given as TGTGCCAGCTCCGAGACTAGCGGGAAATGGGATGAGCAGTTCTTC.